What follows are 21 T cell receptor beta chains derived from one specimen sequenced in a study of beta chain features in type 1 diabetes. Study results and limitations: Type 1 diabetes patients had moderately but significantly shorter TCRB CDR3s in all four CD4+ subsets.

These receptors' targets are unknown. Reverse transcription of all isolated RNA meant that expressed TCRB transcripts were sequenced. The method was immunoSEQ multiplex PCR; TCRdb's version includes in-frame clones alone and lacks a portion of them. The top ten hold approximately 0.015% of the sample, which has about 270,000 clones, roughly an eighth seen once. The specimen sequenced was naive CD4+ T cells from blood. Receptors were obtained from a young man with type 1 diabetes.

V is TRBV7-9 and J is TRBJ1-5; 8 bases fit TRBD1. V lost 4 bases and J lost 7; bases outside the gene matches: 6. CDR1 and CDR2 (germline): SEHNR, FQNEAQ (reference sequence). The length of the CDR3 is 14 residues. The CDR3 reads CASSSDRAEQPQHF. DNA for the CDR3: TGTGCCAGCAGCTCGGACAGGGCGGAACAGCCCCAGCATTTT.

This rearrangement joins TRBV2 to TRBJ2-1; D is possibly TRBD1 (5 bases). CDR1 is SNHLY and CDR2 is FYNNEI in the germline V gene. Trimming took off 5 bases at V and 5 bases at J, with 10 bases between the two ends. This CDR3 region has 13 residues. The CDR3 is CASSSQGNNEQFF. CDR3 sequence (DNA): TGTGCCAGCAGTTCCCAGGGTAACAATGAGCAGTTCTTC. Using reference TRBV2 and TRBJ2-1 for the parts outside the CDR3, the full variable domain is EPEVTQTPSHQVTQMGQEVILRCVPISNHLYFYWYRQILGQKVEFLVSFYNNEISEKSEIFDDQFSVERPDGSNFTLKIRSTKLEDSAMYFCASSSQGNNEQFFGPGTRLTVL.

The chain combines TRBV7-2 with TRBJ1-2; a possible D gene is TRBD1 (6 bases). This CDR3 has 15 amino acids. Trimming removed 1 base from V and 0 bases from J, with 9 bases in between. The germline CDR1 and CDR2 sequences are SGHTA and FQGNSA. CDR3 loop: CASSLGGGSNYGYTF. The CDR3 region has the DNA TGTGCCAGCAGCTTAGGAGGGGGTTCTAACTATGGCTACACCTTC.

The CDR3 region has the DNA TGTGCCAGCAGTTACTCCCTGGCGGGACCTAACGAGCAGTACTTC. It is translated as CASSYSLAGPNEQYF. This chain joins TRBV6-5 and TRBJ2-7; tentatively, D is TRBD2 (6 bases). Germline CDR1 MNHEY, CDR2 SVGAGI. The V gene lost 0 bases and the J gene lost 5 bases, with 14 bases spanning the gap. CDR3 size: 15 residues.

The table lists this clone with a few counts. This rearrangement joins TRBV9 to TRBJ2-2, with D unclear. The germline CDR1 and CDR2 sequences are SGDLS and YYNGEE. V was cut by 0 bases and J by 4 bases, with 4 bases left in between. The CDR3 covers 13 residues. CDR3 coding DNA: TGTGCCAGCAGCGTAGACGGCACCGGGGAGCTGTTTTTT. This sequence encodes CASSVDGTGELFF.

This clone was observed a handful of times. The CDR3 is CASLRQSNTGELFF. CDR3 coding DNA: TGTGCCAGTTTAAGACAGTCGAACACCGGGGAGCTGTTTTTT. The V gene is TRBV28, the J gene TRBJ2-2; possible D gene TRBD1, 5 bases. The germline V gene encodes CDR1 MDHEN and CDR2 SYDVKM. This CDR3 has 14 residues. The V gene lost 9 bases and the J gene lost 0 bases, with 11 bases spanning the gap.

Comments on this clone: Additional DNA sequences in this sample encode the identical CDR3. The chain carries TRBV15 and TRBJ2-5; D gene unclear. The length of the CDR3 is 13 residues. Germline-derived CDR1 and CDR2 are LNHNV and YYDKDF (reference sequence). Deletions cut 0 bases from V and 4 bases from J, with 6 bases between. CDR3 bases: TGTGCCACCAGCAGAGATAGGAGAGAGACCCAGTACTTC. Amino acid sequence: CATSRDRRETQYF.

This chain joins TRBV28 and TRBJ2-1, with 7 positions matching TRBD2. The junction had 11 bases not matched to a gene; V was cut back by 4 bases and J by 2 bases. The germline V gene encodes CDR1 MDHEN and CDR2 SYDVKM. The CDR3 length is 17 residues. The CDR3 bases are TGTGCCAGCAGTTCCCCCGAGGCTAGCGGTACCTACAATGAGCAGTTCTTC. Translated, it gives CASSSPEASGTYNEQFF.

The table lists this clone with a few counts. The CDR3 DNA reads as TGTGCCAGCAGCCGTGGGACTAGCGGGGCCTCCTACGAGCAGTACTTC. Encoded protein: CASSRGTSGASYEQYF. This chain uses TRBV7-8 with TRBJ2-7, with 13 bases identical to TRBD2. V lost 5 bases, J lost 0 bases, and 4 bases stayed unmatched. Germline V CDR1 and CDR2: SGHVS, FQNEAQ. The CDR3 is 16 residues long.

There are a few counts of this clone. The rearrangement joins TRBV29-1 to TRBJ2-2, with 10 bases lining up with TRBD1. Trimming took 4 bases from V and 6 from J; bases not matched to a gene: 5. Germline values: CDR1 SQVTM, CDR2 ANQGSEA. The CDR3 loop spans 14 amino acids. The chain's CDR3 is CSVVRQGAPGELFF. The CDR3 DNA sequence: TGCAGCGTTGTTCGACAGGGGGCACCCGGGGAGCTGTTTTTT.

V usage is TRBV28 and J usage is TRBJ2-5, with 13 bases fitting TRBD2. The CDR3 is 13 residues long. Unmatched junction bases numbered 6, after V lost 10 bases and J lost 7 bases. Germline-derived CDR1 and CDR2 are MDHEN and SYDVKM. The CDR3 loop reads CATGLAGAATQYF. DNA for the CDR3: TGTGCCACTGGACTAGCGGGAGCCGCGACCCAGTACTTC.

This clone was detected a few times. V is TRBV30 and J is TRBJ2-3; TRBD1 might be the D (6 bases). The CDR3 is 13 residues long. V was shortened by 2 bases and J by 7 bases, with 13 bases between the two germline ends. Germline V gene data show CDR1 as GTSNPN and CDR2 as SVGIG (reference sequence). CDR3 sequence (DNA): TGTGCCTGGAGTTCGTTGGGGGCCCATACGCAGTATTTT. This translates into CAWSSLGAHTQYF.

Only a few counts were recorded for this clone. The sample holds other DNA sequences that translate to the same CDR3. This rearrangement joins TRBV7-2 to TRBJ2-5, with D possibly matching TRBD1 (6 bases). Germline V gene lookup returns CDR1 SGHTA and CDR2 FQGNSA. This CDR3 has 14 residues. Trimming stripped 1 base from V and 5 bases from J, with 11 bases between. The CDR3 region is CASSLGAGVETQYF. CDR3 nucleotides: TGTGCCAGCAGCTTAGGAGCAGGGGTGGAGACCCAGTACTTC.

There are a few counts of this clone. This rearrangement joins TRBV7-8 to TRBJ2-7; 7 nucleotides line up with TRBD2. V lost 8 bases, J lost 5 bases, and 15 bases stayed unmatched. CDR1 and CDR2 from the germline V gene are SGHVS and FQNEAQ. The CDR3 spans 15 residues. This CDR3 is CASHNGGGVVHEQYF. CDR3 coding DNA: TGTGCCAGCCACAACGGGGGAGGGGTCGTCCACGAGCAGTACTTC.

This clone came up a few times. V gene TRBV7-2 combines with J gene TRBJ1-2; 8 positions match TRBD1. The CDR3 spans 14 residues. Germline lookup yields CDR1 SGHTA and CDR2 FQGNSA. Trimming removed 6 bases from V and 3 bases from J; junction bases left unmatched: 6. CDR3 in DNA: TGTGCCAGCAGTCGACAGGGGATGGACTATGGCTACACCTTC. This encodes CASSRQGMDYGYTF.

This clone was found a few times. V usage is TRBV27 and J usage is TRBJ1-2; D might be TRBD1 (5 bases). Between the trimmed V and J ends, which lost 1 base and 6 bases, there was a span of 24 bases. The germline CDR1 and CDR2 sequences are MNHEY and SMNVEV (reference sequence). CDR3 length: 18 residues. The CDR3, as DNA: TGTGCCAGCAGTTTATTTGGCGGCCAAAAGGGGAAATGGGATGGCTACACCTTC. It yields the protein CASSLFGGQKGKWDGYTF.

This clone appeared a few times. V is TRBV2 and J is TRBJ1-1; perhaps TRBD1 as D (5 bases). The CDR3 contains 13 residues. Looked up from germline, CDR1 is SNHLY and CDR2 is FYNNEI. Deletions cut 7 bases from V and 0 bases from J, with 9 bases between. CDR3 sequence reads: CASTTDMNTEAFF. As DNA, the CDR3 is TGTGCCAGCACGACAGACATGAACACTGAAGCTTTCTTT.

This clone was counted only a few times. The V and J genes are TRBV4-1 and TRBJ1-1; D possibly corresponds to TRBD1 (6 bases). V lost 1 base and J lost 1, with 10 bases in between. The CDR3 length is 15 residues. Germline V gives CDR1 MGHRA, CDR2 YSYEKL. In DNA, the CDR3 is TGCGCCAGCAGCCAAGGGGTACAGGGGAACACTGAAGCTTTCTTT. Protein sequence: CASSQGVQGNTEAFF.

This clone was counted a few times. The rearrangement joins TRBV7-2 to TRBJ2-5, with D possibly matching TRBD1 (5 bases). Trimming removed 1 base at V and 5 bases at J, with 14 bases between. The CDR3 length is 15 residues. From germline, CDR1 is SGHTA and CDR2 FQGNSA. CDR3 coding DNA: TGTGCCAGCAGCTTAGTAACAGGTGGAGTGGAGACCCAGTACTTC. Protein: CASSLVTGGVETQYF.

This chain links TRBV4-3 with TRBJ2-1; D is possibly TRBD2 (6 bases). V lost 0 bases, J lost 9 bases, and 12 bases lay in between. The CDR3 has 14 residues. CDR1 and CDR2 from the germline V gene are LGHNA and YSLEER. The CDR3 here is CASSQDSRDFEQFF. CDR3 nucleotide sequence: TGCGCCAGCAGCCAAGATTCTAGGGACTTTGAGCAGTTCTTC.

This clone turned up a few times. V gene TRBV29-1 combines with J gene TRBJ2-3; D might be TRBD2 (6 bases). Germline loops: CDR1 SQVTM, CDR2 ANQGSEA. The length of the CDR3 is 14 residues. Trimming took 8 bases from V and 0 from J, leaving 15 bases between them. CDR3 residues: CSIVAVVSTDTQYF. The CDR3 bases are TGCAGCATTGTAGCGGTGGTGAGCACAGATACGCAGTATTTT.